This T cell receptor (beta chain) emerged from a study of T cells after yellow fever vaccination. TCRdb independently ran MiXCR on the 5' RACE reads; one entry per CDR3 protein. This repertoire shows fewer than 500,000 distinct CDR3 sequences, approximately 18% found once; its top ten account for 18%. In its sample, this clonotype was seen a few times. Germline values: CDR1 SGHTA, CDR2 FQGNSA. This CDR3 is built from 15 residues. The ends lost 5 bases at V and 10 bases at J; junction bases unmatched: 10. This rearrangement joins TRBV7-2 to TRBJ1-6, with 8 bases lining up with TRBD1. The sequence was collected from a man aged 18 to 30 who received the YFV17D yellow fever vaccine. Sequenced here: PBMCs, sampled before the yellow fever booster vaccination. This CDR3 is CASSNRGTSGSPLHF. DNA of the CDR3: TGTGCCAGCAGCAACAGGGGGACTTCGGGGTCACCCCTCCACTTT.